The 30 T cell receptor beta chains below all came from one sample that was sequenced in a study of blood T cell repertoires in COVID-19. Sequencing used immunoSEQ multiplex PCR; TCRdb keeps in-frame clones, though not all of them. In the table there are under 70,000 clones, roughly 70% of which are singletons. Sequencing was carried out using peripheral blood. The receptors shown here come from an older woman with acute or convalescent COVID-19.

The rearrangement uses TRBV25-1 and TRBJ1-5; D unclear. This CDR3 spans 14 amino acids. Germline CDR1 is MGHDK and CDR2 is SYGVNS. V lost 3 bases to trimming and J lost 3 bases, with 9 bases between them. CDR3 nucleotide sequence: TGTGCCAGCAGTGACCCACAGAACAATCAGCCCCAGCATTTT. It specifies CASSDPQNNQPQHF.

This chain links TRBV14 with TRBJ1-1; D unclear. The V gene's germline CDR1 is SGHDN and CDR2 FVKESK. Between the trimmed V and J ends, which lost 3 bases and 0 bases, there was a span of 5 bases. This CDR3 region has 13 residues. CDR3 nucleotide sequence: TGTGCCAGCAGCCATCAGATGAACACTGAAGCTTTCTTT. Its protein product is CASSHQMNTEAFF.

The V call is TRBV5-4, the J call TRBJ1-2; D perhaps matches TRBD1 (6 bases). The germline V gene encodes CDR1 SGHNT and CDR2 YYREEE (reference sequence). Trimming stripped 0 bases from V and 7 bases from J, with 13 bases between. CDR3 size: 14 residues. The CDR3 protein is CASSLGTDARGYTF. The CDR3 DNA reads as TGTGCCAGCAGCTTGGGGACAGACGCCCGTGGCTACACCTTC.

The CDR3 sequence is CASSSRVQPQHF. DNA for the CDR3: TGTGCCAGTAGTTCCAGGGTGCAGCCCCAGCATTTT. The chain employs TRBV19 and TRBJ1-5; TRBD1 is a possible D gene (5 bases). V gave up 5 bases and J gave up 7 bases, with 9 bases separating them. The CDR3 has 12 residues. The germline V gene has CDR1 LNHDA and CDR2 SQIVND (reference sequence).

V usage is TRBV5-6 and J usage is TRBJ1-6, with 8 bases aligning to TRBD1. The CDR3 has 16 amino acids. The germline V gene encodes CDR1 SGHDT and CDR2 YYEEEE. Losses at the gene ends were 1 base for V and 10 bases for J; bases not matched to a gene: 10. The chain's CDR3 is CASSLRTGSPSSPLHF. CDR3 nucleotide sequence: TGTGCCAGCAGCTTGAGGACAGGGTCTCCCTCCTCACCCCTCCACTTT.

This clone was detected once. In DNA form, the CDR3 reads TGTGCCAGCAGTGAACGGGCTGGGAGGTACGAGCAGTACTTC. Its protein product is CASSERAGRYEQYF. This chain joins TRBV2 and TRBJ2-7; weak D call: TRBD2 (6 bases). The CDR3 consists of 14 residues. With 2 bases removed from V and 4 bases from J, the gap between germline ends came to 12 bases. Germline V gene lookup returns CDR1 SNHLY and CDR2 FYNNEI.

This chain joins TRBV2 and TRBJ2-7; D unclear. V was cut by 7 bases and J by 4 bases, with 11 bases left in between. Germline loops: CDR1 SNHLY, CDR2 FYNNEI. The CDR3 spans 12 residues. CDR3 DNA sequence: TGTGCCAGCAAACCGAGGTCGTACGAGCAGTACGTC. This sequence encodes CASKPRSYEQYV.

This sequence joins TRBV27 and TRBJ1-5; D remains unclear. This CDR3 is built from 16 residues. V gave up 0 bases and J gave up 0 bases, with 9 bases separating them. Germline CDR1 is MNHEY and CDR2 is SMNVEV (reference sequence). CDR3 loop: CASSLSGTDSNQPQHF. The CDR3 nucleotides read TGTGCCAGCAGTTTATCCGGCACAGATAGCAATCAGCCCCAGCATTTT.

The chain has TRBV7-3 and TRBJ1-1; D gene uncertain. The CDR3 consists of 12 residues. V dropped 5 bases and J dropped 0 bases, with 4 bases sitting between them. The germline gives CDR1 SGHTA, CDR2 FQGTGA. DNA of the CDR3: TGTGCCAGCAGCGAGATGAACACTGAAGCTTTCTTT. It encodes CASSEMNTEAFF.

The gene calls are TRBV19 and TRBJ1-5; D is undetermined. The ends were cut back, 4 bases at V and 11 bases at J, with 12 bases in the middle. This CDR3 spans 12 amino acids. Per the germline V gene, CDR1 is LNHDA and CDR2 is SQIVND (reference sequence). CDR3 in amino acids: CASSRPREAQHF. DNA of the CDR3: TGTGCCAGTAGTAGACCTAGGGAGGCCCAGCATTTT.

The chain has TRBV2 and TRBJ2-2, with D tentatively TRBD1 (6 bases). The CDR3 spans 15 residues. V lost 7 bases, J lost 5 bases, and 17 bases lay in between. The germline V gene has CDR1 SNHLY and CDR2 FYNNEI. CDR3 sequence: CASNREGVGTGELFF. CDR3 DNA: TGTGCCAGCAACCGCGAGGGGGTGGGGACCGGGGAGCTGTTTTTT. Combining the CDR3 with reference TRBV2 and TRBJ2-2 gives the whole variable domain EPEVTQTPSHQVTQMGQEVILRCVPISNHLYFYWYRQILGQKVEFLVSFYNNEISEKSEIFDDQFSVERPDGSNFTLKIRSTKLEDSAMYFCASNREGVGTGELFFGEGSRLTVL.

The V call is TRBV6-5, the J call TRBJ1-1, with 8 bases aligning to TRBD1. J gave up 3 bases and V 5 bases, and 8 bases lay outside the gene matches. The CDR3 totals 15 residues. CDR1 and CDR2 (germline): MNHEY, SVGAGI. CDR3 region: CASSTGLDRDTEAFF. CDR3 bases: TGTGCCAGCAGTACCGGCCTGGACAGGGACACTGAAGCTTTCTTT.

The chain carries TRBV5-1 and TRBJ2-2, with a weak D call TRBD1 (6 bases). V was pared by 3 bases and J by 4 bases, with 13 bases between. Germline assignment: CDR1 SGHRS and CDR2 YFSETQ. This CDR3 contains 15 residues. DNA for the CDR3: TGCGCCAGCAGCTCCACAGGGAAAGGCACCGGGGAGCTGTTTTTT. Its translation is CASSSTGKGTGELFF.

The chain couples TRBV30 to TRBJ2-1; D is possibly TRBD1 (5 bases). This CDR3 comprises 16 residues. The germline V and J ends were trimmed by 3 bases and 0 bases, with 15 bases remaining between them. From germline, CDR1 is GTSNPN and CDR2 SVGIG (reference sequence). The CDR3 region has the DNA TGTGCCTGGAGCGAATACACAGGCTTCTCCTACAATGAGCAGTTCTTC. This translates into CAWSEYTGFSYNEQFF.

The chain links TRBV5-1 to TRBJ2-3, with TRBD2 as a possible D gene (5 bases). This CDR3 is 17 amino acids long. Looked up from germline, CDR1 is SGHRS and CDR2 is YFSETQ. Trimming removed 6 bases from V and 5 bases from J, with 25 bases in between. The chain's CDR3 is CASIPEDSIRDEDTQYF. For the CDR3, the DNA is TGCGCCAGCATCCCCGAGGACTCGATCCGTGACGAAGATACGCAGTATTTT.

Here the CDR3 reads CASSLRQGGNEQFF. The DNA for the CDR3 is TGTGCCAGCAGCTTAAGGCAGGGGGGCAATGAGCAGTTCTTC. The rearrangement links TRBV11-2 to TRBJ2-1; D is perhaps TRBD1 (7 bases). Germline V CDR1 and CDR2: SGHAT, FQNNGV. Trimming took off 2 bases at V and 6 bases at J, with 11 bases between the two ends. CDR3 size: 14 residues.

This clone has a handful of counts. The chain combines TRBV19 with TRBJ1-5; perhaps TRBD1 as D (5 bases). The CDR3 loop spans 13 amino acids. The ends were cut back, 7 bases at V and 6 bases at J, with 13 bases in the middle. Per the germline V gene, CDR1 is LNHDA and CDR2 is SQIVND (reference sequence). CDR3 nucleotide sequence: TGTGCCAGTAACGGGGGTGGAGGTCAGCCCCAGCATTTT. It encodes CASNGGGGQPQHF.

The chain joins TRBV6-5 to TRBJ1-3, with TRBD1 as a possible D gene (5 bases). The CDR3 has 14 residues. CDR1 MNHEY and CDR2 SVGAGI come from the germline V gene. Trimming removed 6 bases at V and 4 bases at J, with 13 bases between. The CDR3 DNA is TGTGCCAGCAGCCCCGGGACTGGGGGAAACACCATATATTTT. This translates into CASSPGTGGNTIYF.

V and J are TRBV19 and TRBJ2-1; D possibly corresponds to TRBD1 (6 bases). Trimming shortened V by 7 bases and J by 8 bases, and 15 bases separated the two germline ends. CDR1 is LNHDA, CDR2 SQIVND, per germline (reference sequence). The CDR3 contains 13 residues. CDR3 region: CASNTGRFDEQFF. Here the CDR3 DNA reads TGTGCCAGTAACACAGGGAGATTCGATGAGCAGTTCTTC. Full variable domain (missing parts from reference TRBV19 and TRBJ2-1): DGGITQSPKYLFRKEGQNVTLSCEQNLNHDAMYWYRQDPGQGLRLIYYSQIVNDFQKGDIAEGYSVSREKKESFPLTVTSAQKNPTAFYLCASNTGRFDEQFFGPGTRLTVL.

This chain links TRBV5-6 with TRBJ2-2; a weak D match, TRBD1 (5 bases). Germline loops: CDR1 SGHDT, CDR2 YYEEEE. Trimming removed 4 bases at V and 4 bases at J, with 14 bases between. The length of the CDR3 is 15 residues. CDR3 sequence (DNA): TGTGCCAGCAGCCGCAGGGCGCCGGGCACCGGGGAGCTGTTTTTT. This translates into CASSRRAPGTGELFF.

CDR3 DNA sequence: TGTGCCAGCAGCTTGTTCGCGTGGTCGGAGACCCAGTACTTC. Its translation: CASSLFAWSETQYF. The chain combines TRBV5-8 with TRBJ2-5; D remains ambiguous. This CDR3 is built from 14 residues. Trimming stripped 1 base from V and 5 bases from J, with 12 bases between. Germline V CDR1 and CDR2: SGHTS, YDEGEE.

The rearrangement links TRBV5-6 to TRBJ1-1; TRBD1 agrees at 7 bases. The germline gives CDR1 SGHDT, CDR2 YYEEEE. This CDR3 has 13 residues. V was clipped by 3 bases and J by 5 bases; unmatched bases: 4. CDR3 in amino acids: CASSSAGGTEAFF. The CDR3 DNA follows: TGTGCCAGCAGCTCGGCAGGGGGTACTGAAGCTTTCTTT. Full variable domain (remainder filled in from reference TRBV5-6 and TRBJ1-1): DAGVTQSPTHLIKTRGQQVTLRCSPKSGHDTVSWYQQALGQGPQFIFQYYEEEERQRGNFPDRFSGHQFPNYSSELNVNALLLGDSALYLCASSSAGGTEAFFGQGTRLTVV.

V usage is TRBV6-5 and J usage is TRBJ1-5, with D possibly TRBD1 on 6 matching bases. This CDR3 is built from 14 residues. The V end was cut by 9 bases, the J end by 1 base, with 13 bases between. Per germline, CDR1 MNHEY and CDR2 SVGAGI. This chain's CDR3 is CASGQFLSNQPQHF. The CDR3 nucleotides read TGTGCCAGTGGACAGTTCCTAAGCAATCAGCCCCAGCATTTT.

V usage is TRBV9 and J usage is TRBJ2-5, with TRBD1 as a possible D gene (6 bases). Germline assignment: CDR1 SGDLS and CDR2 YYNGEE. CDR3 length: 14 residues. Trimming removed 0 bases from V and 5 bases from J, with 11 bases in between. The CDR3 DNA reads TGTGCCAGCAGCGTAGGTGGGGGCCCGGAGACCCAGTACTTC. It translates to CASSVGGGPETQYF.

There are a few counts of this clone. The chain has TRBV18 and TRBJ1-6; D is undetermined. Trimming pared 2 bases from V and 7 bases from J, leaving 15 bases between. This CDR3 is 16 amino acids long. Germline V CDR1 and CDR2: KGHSH, LQKENI. CDR3 nucleotide sequence: TGTGCCAGCTCACCATCGACGAGCGACGGAAATTCACCCCTCCACTTT. It specifies CASSPSTSDGNSPLHF.

The chain is built from TRBV2 and TRBJ1-2; TRBD1 matches at 8 bases. Germline V lookup: CDR1 SNHLY, CDR2 FYNNEI. V trimming: 3 bases; J trimming: 4 bases; junction bases outside the gene matches: 7. This CDR3 is 15 amino acids long. CDR3: CASSESGGGSYGYTF. In DNA, the CDR3 is TGTGCCAGCAGTGAGTCAGGGGGCGGAAGCTATGGCTACACCTTC. Complete variable domain (other parts from reference TRBV2 and TRBJ1-2): EPEVTQTPSHQVTQMGQEVILRCVPISNHLYFYWYRQILGQKVEFLVSFYNNEISEKSEIFDDQFSVERPDGSNFTLKIRSTKLEDSAMYFCASSESGGGSYGYTFGSGTRLTVV.

The V and J genes are TRBV6-6 and TRBJ1-5; 9 bases agree with TRBD1. V lost 7 bases to trimming and J lost 4 bases; unmatched junction nucleotides: 2. CDR1 is MNHNY and CDR2 is SVGAGI in the germline V gene (reference sequence). The CDR3 loop spans 13 amino acids. The CDR3 sequence: CASTGTGNQPQHF. The CDR3, as DNA: TGTGCCAGCACCGGGACAGGGAATCAGCCCCAGCATTTT.

The chain joins TRBV24-1 to TRBJ2-2, with a possible D match to TRBD1 (5 bases). Germline V gene lookup returns CDR1 KGHDR and CDR2 SFDVKD. Trimming cost V 9 bases and J 6 bases, with 16 bases left between them. The CDR3 runs 14 residues. The CDR3 sequence is CATLGCRDSGELFF. CDR3 DNA: TGTGCCACCTTAGGCTGCAGGGATTCCGGGGAGCTGTTTTTT.

This clone was observed a few times. This chain links TRBV6-6 with TRBJ1-3; weak D call: TRBD1 (5 bases). Between the trimmed V and J ends, which lost 5 bases and 0 bases, there was a span of 17 bases. The CDR3 loop spans 17 amino acids. Germline V gene sequence: CDR1 MNHNY, CDR2 SVGAGI (reference sequence). CDR3 region: CASSPLKTDLSGNTIYF. In DNA, the CDR3 is TGTGCCAGCAGTCCCTTGAAGACAGACCTCTCTGGAAACACCATATATTTT.

This chain joins TRBV10-3 and TRBJ2-1, with 8 bases aligning to TRBD2. Trimming took 7 bases from V and 6 from J; bases not matched to a gene: 11. Germline V gives CDR1 ENHRY, CDR2 SYGVKD. The CDR3 covers 15 residues. The CDR3 region has the DNA TGTGCCATCACCGGGGCGGGGGGAAAATCCAATGAGCAGTTCTTC. Its translation: CAITGAGGKSNEQFF.